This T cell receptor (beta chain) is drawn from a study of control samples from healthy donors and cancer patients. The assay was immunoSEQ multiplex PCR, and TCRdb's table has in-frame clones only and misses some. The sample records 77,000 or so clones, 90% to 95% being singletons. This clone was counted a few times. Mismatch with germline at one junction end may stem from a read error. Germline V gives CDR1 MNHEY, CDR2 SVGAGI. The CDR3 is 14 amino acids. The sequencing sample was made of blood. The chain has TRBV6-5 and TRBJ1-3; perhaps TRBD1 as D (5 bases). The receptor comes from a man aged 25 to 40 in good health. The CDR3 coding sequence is TGTGCCAGCAGCCACGACAGCGCTGGGAACACCATATATTTT. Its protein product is CASSHDSAGNTIYF.